This TCR beta chain was recovered during a study of blood T cell repertoires in COVID-19. The wider study: Sites across the United States, Italy and Spain contributed samples from acute and convalescent COVID-19. In each case, the material was cDNA or gDNA derived from T cells, B-cell-depleted T cells, or PBMCs.

Produced via immunoSEQ multiplex PCR; TCRdb's table is partial and in-frame only. The data contain about 190,000 clones, less than 90% of them seen just once; the ten biggest clones take up around 6.1%. This CDR3 comprises 17 residues. The specimen sequenced was peripheral blood. This sequence joins TRBV21-1 and TRBJ1-2; TRBD1 was called by the table and not checked on the DNA. TRBV21-1 is noted as a pseudogene. The sequence derives from a woman aged 35 to 49 with acute or convalescent COVID-19. The CDR3 region has the DNA TGTGCCAGCAGCATCCCCAAGGGGGTCACGTGGGCTCTAAGAGACACCTTC. This gives the protein CASSIPKGVTWALRDTF.